These T cell receptor beta chains were read from a single sample in a study of T-cell reconstitution after alpha-beta-depleted transplantation in children. TCRdb ran MiXCR on the PCR reads and lists one entry per CDR3 protein. The data show over 100,000 distinct CDR3 sequences, approximately 5.4% seen once. This sample comprised PBMCs, mostly from graft donor cells, obtained 60 days after TCRalphabeta/CD19-depleted stem cell transplant. Receptors were obtained from a female patient younger than 10 who had a stem cell transplant for Fanconi anemia, so the T cells may come from the graft donor. CDR3s include the opening cysteine and the closing phenylalanine or tryptophan. The D gene is left open where the match is weak. Size is stated for part of the rows, as once, few or many counts, or as a class when the clone is expanded.

d_gene	abundance	j_gene	v_gene	CDR3aa	CDR3nt
TRBD2	many	TRBJ2-1	TRBV10-3	CAIMTSGGVQFF	TGTGCCATCATGACTAGCGGGGGGGTCCAGTTCTTC
TRBD2	many	TRBJ2-5	TRBV7-9	CASSLPFMGLAGGIRETQYF	TGTGCCAGCAGCTTACCTTTTATGGGACTAGCGGGAGGGATTCGAGAGACCCAGTACTTC
TRBD2	few	TRBJ2-3	TRBV7-3	CASSLSRTSGGQDTQYF	TGTGCCAGCAGCCTCTCCCGGACTAGCGGGGGGCAAGATACGCAGTATTTT
TRBD1	many	TRBJ2-2	TRBV20-1	CSARDIRGQSTGELFF	TGCAGTGCTAGAGACATCAGGGGGCAAAGCACCGGGGAGCTGTTTTTT
TRBD2	.	TRBJ2-5	TRBV7-3	CASSLIAGVETQYF	TGTGCCAGCAGCTTAATAGCGGGAGTAGAGACCCAGTACTTC
.	few	TRBJ2-1	TRBV19	CASSIARLEKQFF	TGTGCCAGTAGTATAGCTAGGCTTGAGAAGCAGTTCTTC
TRBD1	many	TRBJ2-7	TRBV28	CASSLDRVRYEQYF	TGTGCCAGCAGTTTAGACAGGGTACGCTACGAGCAGTACTTC
.	.	TRBJ1-2	TRBV6-1	CASSDLVSAGGYTF	TGTGCCAGCAGTGATTTAGTATCCGCGGGTGGCTACACCTTC
.	many	TRBJ2-4	TRBV5-4	CASIGGTKNIQYF	TGTGCCAGCATAGGAGGCACCAAAAACATTCAGTACTTC
.	many	TRBJ2-7	TRBV28	CASSPRGSSYEQYF	TGTGCCAGCAGTCCACGGGGCAGCTCCTACGAGCAGTACTTC
.	few	TRBJ2-3	TRBV18	CASSPAGGLTDTQYF	TGTGCCAGCTCACCGGCCGGGGGTCTCACAGATACGCAGTATTTT
.	many	TRBJ1-2	TRBV25-1	CASSDSTPGRRANYGYTF	TGTGCCAGCAGTGACTCGACCCCCGGCAGGCGCGCTAACTATGGCTACACCTTC
.	many	TRBJ2-7	TRBV6-5	CASTDLYEQYF	TGTGCCAGCACGGACCTCTACGAGCAGTACTTC
.	many	TRBJ2-1	TRBV6-1	CASSDFRTEQFF	TGTGCCAGCAGTGATTTTCGAACCGAGCAGTTCTTC
.	.	TRBJ2-5	TRBV5-6	CASSLWGGETQYF	TGTGCCAGCAGCTTGTGGGGAGGAGAGACCCAGTACTTC
.	.	TRBJ2-1	TRBV5-1	CASSWTFRVNEQFF	TGCGCCAGCAGCTGGACGTTCCGGGTGAATGAGCAGTTCTTC
.	few	TRBJ1-2	TRBV7-9	CASSRPQSGYGYTF	TGTGCCAGCAGCCGACCTCAGTCGGGCTATGGCTACACCTTC
.	few	TRBJ2-3	TRBV5-1	CASSFLTGSTDTQYF	TGCGCCAGCAGCTTTCTCACAGGGAGTACAGATACGCAGTATTTT
TRBD2	many	TRBJ2-1	TRBV6-5	CASSYSTSRGDEQFF	TGTGCCAGCAGTTACTCGACGTCCCGGGGGGATGAGCAGTTCTTC
.	many	TRBJ2-2	TRBV30	CAWSVLGAANTGELFF	TGTGCCTGGAGTGTACTTGGGGCAGCGAACACCGGGGAGCTGTTTTTT
.	many	TRBJ2-3	TRBV20-1	CSARDMSTDTQYF	TGCAGTGCTAGAGATATGAGCACAGATACGCAGTATTTT
TRBD2	.	TRBJ2-3	TRBV20-1	CSAVLAGNTDTQYF	TGCAGTGCAGTACTAGCGGGGAACACAGATACGCAGTATTTT
.	many	TRBJ2-1	TRBV20-1	CSARVQAPLGEQFF	TGCAGTGCTAGAGTTCAGGCACCCCTCGGGGAGCAGTTCTTC
.	.	TRBJ2-3	TRBV29-1	CSVDRAGPTDTQYF	TGCAGCGTTGACCGGGCGGGACCCACAGATACGCAGTATTTT